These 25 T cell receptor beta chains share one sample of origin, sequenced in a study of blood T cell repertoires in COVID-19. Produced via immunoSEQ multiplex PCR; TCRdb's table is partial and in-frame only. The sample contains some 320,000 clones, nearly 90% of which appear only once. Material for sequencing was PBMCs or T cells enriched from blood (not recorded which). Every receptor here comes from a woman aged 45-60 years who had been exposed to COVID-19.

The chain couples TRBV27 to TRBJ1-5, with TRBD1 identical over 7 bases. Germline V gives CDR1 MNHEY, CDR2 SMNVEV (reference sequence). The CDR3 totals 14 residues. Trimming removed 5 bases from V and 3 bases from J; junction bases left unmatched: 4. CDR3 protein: CASSAGQDNQPQHF. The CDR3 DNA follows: TGTGCCAGCAGTGCCGGACAGGACAATCAGCCCCAGCATTTT.

The CDR3 DNA follows: TGTGCCAGCAGTTCCCCGAAAAGGGGGCGAAGCTATGGCTACACCTTC. It specifies CASSSPKRGRSYGYTF. The rearrangement uses TRBV6-5 and TRBJ1-2; 7 nucleotides match TRBD1. Germline values: CDR1 MNHEY, CDR2 SVGAGI. This CDR3 has 16 amino acids. V lost 4 bases, J lost 4 bases, and 12 bases stayed unmatched.

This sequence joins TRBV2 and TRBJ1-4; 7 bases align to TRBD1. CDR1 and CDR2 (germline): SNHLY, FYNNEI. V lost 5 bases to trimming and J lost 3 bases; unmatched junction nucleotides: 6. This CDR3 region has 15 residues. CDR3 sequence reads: CASSRQGGPNEKLFF. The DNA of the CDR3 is TGTGCCAGCAGTAGACAGGGAGGTCCTAATGAAAAACTGTTTTTT.

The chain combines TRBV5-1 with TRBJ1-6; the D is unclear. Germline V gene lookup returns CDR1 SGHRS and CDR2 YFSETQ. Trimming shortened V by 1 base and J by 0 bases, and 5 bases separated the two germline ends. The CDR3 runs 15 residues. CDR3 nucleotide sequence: TGCGCCAGCAGCTTGCGGAGCTCCTATAATTCACCCCTCCACTTT. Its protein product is CASSLRSSYNSPLHF. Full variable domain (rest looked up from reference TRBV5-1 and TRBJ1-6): KAGVTQTPRYLIKTRGQQVTLSCSPISGHRSVSWYQQTPGQGLQFLFEYFSETQRNKGNFPGRFSGRQFSNSRSEMNVSTLELGDSALYLCASSLRSSYNSPLHFGNGTRLTVT.

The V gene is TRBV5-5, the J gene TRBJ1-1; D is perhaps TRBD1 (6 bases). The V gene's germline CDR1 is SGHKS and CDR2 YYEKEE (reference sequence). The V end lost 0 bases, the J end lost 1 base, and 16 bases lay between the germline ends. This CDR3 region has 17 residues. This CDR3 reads CASSLGGAGTPNTEAFF. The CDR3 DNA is TGTGCCAGCAGCTTGGGGGGAGCGGGGACACCGAACACTGAAGCTTTCTTT.

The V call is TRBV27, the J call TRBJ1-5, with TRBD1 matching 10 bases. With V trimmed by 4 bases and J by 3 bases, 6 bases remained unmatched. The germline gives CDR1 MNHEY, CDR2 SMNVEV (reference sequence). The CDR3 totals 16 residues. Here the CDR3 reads CASSSDRGLNNQPQHF. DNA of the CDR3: TGTGCCAGCAGTTCCGACAGGGGGCTGAACAATCAGCCCCAGCATTTT.

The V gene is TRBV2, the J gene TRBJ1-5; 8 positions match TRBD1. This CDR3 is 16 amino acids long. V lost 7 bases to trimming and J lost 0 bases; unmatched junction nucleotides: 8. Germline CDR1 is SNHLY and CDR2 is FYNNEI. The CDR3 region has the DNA TGTGCCAGCACCCGCAGGGGGCCCTATAGCAATCAGCCCCAGCATTTT. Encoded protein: CASTRRGPYSNQPQHF. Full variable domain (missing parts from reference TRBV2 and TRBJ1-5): EPEVTQTPSHQVTQMGQEVILRCVPISNHLYFYWYRQILGQKVEFLVSFYNNEISEKSEIFDDQFSVERPDGSNFTLKIRSTKLEDSAMYFCASTRRGPYSNQPQHFGDGTRLSIL.

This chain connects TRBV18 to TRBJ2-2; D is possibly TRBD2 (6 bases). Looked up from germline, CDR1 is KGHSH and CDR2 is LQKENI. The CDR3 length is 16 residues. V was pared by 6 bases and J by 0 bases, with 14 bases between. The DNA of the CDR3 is TGTGCCAGCTCGCGGGATGCCACCGCGAACACCGGGGAGCTGTTTTTT. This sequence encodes CASSRDATANTGELFF.

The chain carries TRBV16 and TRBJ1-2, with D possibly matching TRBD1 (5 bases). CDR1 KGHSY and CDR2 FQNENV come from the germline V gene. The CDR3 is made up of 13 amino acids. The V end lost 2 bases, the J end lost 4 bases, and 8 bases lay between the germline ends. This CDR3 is CASSQLGAYGYTF. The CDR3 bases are TGTGCCAGCAGCCAACTAGGGGCCTATGGCTACACCTTC.

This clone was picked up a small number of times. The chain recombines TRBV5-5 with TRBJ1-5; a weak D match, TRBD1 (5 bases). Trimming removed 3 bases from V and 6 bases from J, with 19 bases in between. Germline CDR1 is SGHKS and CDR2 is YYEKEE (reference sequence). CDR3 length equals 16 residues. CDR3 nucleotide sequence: TGTGCCAGCAGCTCCACCGGGGCGGCGGGGAGTCAGCCCCAGCATTTT. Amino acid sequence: CASSSTGAAGSQPQHF.

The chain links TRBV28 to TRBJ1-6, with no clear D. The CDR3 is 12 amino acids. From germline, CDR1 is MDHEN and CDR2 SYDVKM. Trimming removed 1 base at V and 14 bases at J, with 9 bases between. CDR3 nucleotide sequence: TGTGCCAGCAGTTTATTCCCCCCGTCCCTCCACTTT. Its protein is CASSLFPPSLHF.

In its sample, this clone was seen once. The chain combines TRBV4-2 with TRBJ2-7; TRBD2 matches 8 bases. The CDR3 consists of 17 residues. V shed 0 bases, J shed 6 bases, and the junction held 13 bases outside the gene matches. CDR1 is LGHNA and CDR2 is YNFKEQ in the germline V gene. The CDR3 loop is CASSQESGTGGPIEQYF. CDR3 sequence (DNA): TGTGCCAGCAGCCAAGAATCTGGTACGGGGGGGCCTATCGAGCAGTACTTC.

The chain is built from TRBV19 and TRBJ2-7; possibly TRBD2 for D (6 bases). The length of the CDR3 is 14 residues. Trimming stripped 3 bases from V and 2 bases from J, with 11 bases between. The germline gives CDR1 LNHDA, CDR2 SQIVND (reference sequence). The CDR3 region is CASSIFGGTYEQYF. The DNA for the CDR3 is TGTGCCAGTAGTATCTTCGGGGGAACCTACGAGCAGTACTTC.

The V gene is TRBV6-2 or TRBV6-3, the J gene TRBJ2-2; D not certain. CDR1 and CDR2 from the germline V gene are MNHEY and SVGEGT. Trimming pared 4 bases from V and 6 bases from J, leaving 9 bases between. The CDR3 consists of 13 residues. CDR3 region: CASSFRGPGELFF. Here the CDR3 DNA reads TGTGCCAGCAGTTTCCGAGGCCCCGGGGAGCTGTTTTTT.

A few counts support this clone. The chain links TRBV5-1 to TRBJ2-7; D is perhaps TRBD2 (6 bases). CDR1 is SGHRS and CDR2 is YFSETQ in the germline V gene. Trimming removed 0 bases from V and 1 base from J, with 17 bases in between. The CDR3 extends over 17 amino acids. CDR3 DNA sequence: TGCGCCAGCAGCTTGGTTCCCCAGGCTAGCGCTTCCTACGAGCAGTACTTC. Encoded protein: CASSLVPQASASYEQYF. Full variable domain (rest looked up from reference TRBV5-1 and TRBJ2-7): KAGVTQTPRYLIKTRGQQVTLSCSPISGHRSVSWYQQTPGQGLQFLFEYFSETQRNKGNFPGRFSGRQFSNSRSEMNVSTLELGDSALYLCASSLVPQASASYEQYFGPGTRLTVT.

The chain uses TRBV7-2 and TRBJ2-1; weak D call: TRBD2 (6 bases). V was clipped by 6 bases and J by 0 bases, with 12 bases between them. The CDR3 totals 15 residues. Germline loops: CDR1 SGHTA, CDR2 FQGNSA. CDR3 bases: TGTGCCAGCAGAGGGGTAGCGGCCTCCTACAATGAGCAGTTCTTC. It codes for CASRGVAASYNEQFF.

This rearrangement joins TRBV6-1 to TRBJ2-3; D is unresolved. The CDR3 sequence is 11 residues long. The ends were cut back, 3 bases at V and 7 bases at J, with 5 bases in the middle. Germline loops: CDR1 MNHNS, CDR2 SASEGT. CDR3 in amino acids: CASSDVYTQYF. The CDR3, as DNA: TGTGCCAGCAGTGACGTATATACGCAGTATTTT.

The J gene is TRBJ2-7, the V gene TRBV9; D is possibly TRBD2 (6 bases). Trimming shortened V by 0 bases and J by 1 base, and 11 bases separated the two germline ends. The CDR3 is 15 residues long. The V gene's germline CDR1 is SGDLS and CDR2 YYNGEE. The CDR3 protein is CASSVDGGGSYEQYF. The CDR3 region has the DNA TGTGCCAGCAGCGTAGACGGTGGGGGGTCCTACGAGCAGTACTTC.

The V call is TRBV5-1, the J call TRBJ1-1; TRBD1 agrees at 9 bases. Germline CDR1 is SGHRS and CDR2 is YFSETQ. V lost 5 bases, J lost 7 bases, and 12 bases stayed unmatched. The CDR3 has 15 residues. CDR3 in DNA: TGCGCCAGCAGTCTAGAGCCGGGACAGGGAGGTGAAGCTTTCTTT. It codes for CASSLEPGQGGEAFF.

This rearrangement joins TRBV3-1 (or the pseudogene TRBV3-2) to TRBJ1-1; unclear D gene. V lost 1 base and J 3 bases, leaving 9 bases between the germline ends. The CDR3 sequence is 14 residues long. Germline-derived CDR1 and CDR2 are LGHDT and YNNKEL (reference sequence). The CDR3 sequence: CASSQGQSHTEAFF. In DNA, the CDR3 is TGTGCCAGCAGCCAAGGGCAGTCCCACACTGAAGCTTTCTTT.

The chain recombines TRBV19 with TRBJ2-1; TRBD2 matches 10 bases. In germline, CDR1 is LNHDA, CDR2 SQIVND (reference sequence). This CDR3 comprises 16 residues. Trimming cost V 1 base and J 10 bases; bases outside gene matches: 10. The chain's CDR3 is CASSIARGGLANEQFF. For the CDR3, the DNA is TGTGCCAGTAGTATAGCCCGCGGGGGACTAGCGAACGAGCAGTTCTTC.

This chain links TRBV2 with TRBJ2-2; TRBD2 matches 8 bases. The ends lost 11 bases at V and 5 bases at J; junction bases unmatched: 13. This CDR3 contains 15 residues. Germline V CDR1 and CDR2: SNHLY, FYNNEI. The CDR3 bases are TGTGCCGGGGCCGCTGGCGGGGGGAGTACCGGGGAGCTGTTTTTT. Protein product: CAGAAGGGSTGELFF.

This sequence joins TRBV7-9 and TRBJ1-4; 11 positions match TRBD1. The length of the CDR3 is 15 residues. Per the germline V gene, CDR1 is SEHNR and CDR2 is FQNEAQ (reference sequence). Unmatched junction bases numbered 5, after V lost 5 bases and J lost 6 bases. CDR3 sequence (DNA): TGTGCCAGCAGCACAGGACAGGGGGCCTATGAAAAACTGTTTTTT. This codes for CASSTGQGAYEKLFF.

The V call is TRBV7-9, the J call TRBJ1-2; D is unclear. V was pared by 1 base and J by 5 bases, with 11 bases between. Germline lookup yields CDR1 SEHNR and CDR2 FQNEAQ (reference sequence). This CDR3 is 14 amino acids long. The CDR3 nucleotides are TGTGCCAGCAGCTTAGGGGCAGGTTTGTATGGCTACACCTTC. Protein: CASSLGAGLYGYTF.

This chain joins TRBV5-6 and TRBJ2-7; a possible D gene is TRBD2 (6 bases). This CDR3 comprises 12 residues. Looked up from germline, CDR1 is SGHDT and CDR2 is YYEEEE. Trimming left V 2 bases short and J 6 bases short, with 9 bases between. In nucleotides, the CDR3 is TGTGCCAGCAGCTTACCCGGGGGCGAGCAGTACTTC. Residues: CASSLPGGEQYF.